The 13 T cell receptor beta chains below all came from one sample that was sequenced in a study of cytomegalovirus exposure and HLA in healthy donors. PCR amplification relied on 60 Vbeta primers (plus 13 Jbeta primers). Method: immunoSEQ multiplex PCR; TCRdb's copy keeps in-frame clones and lacks some. The sample records more than 95,000 clones, roughly 79% being singletons. The sample taken for sequencing was PBMCs. Source of these receptors: a man between 60 and 75 years old in good health and CMV-seropositive.

The V and J genes are TRBV27 and TRBJ2-1, with TRBD1 matching over 8 bases. Looked up from germline, CDR1 is MNHEY and CDR2 is SMNVEV (reference sequence). This CDR3 contains 15 residues. With V trimmed by 4 bases and J by 3 bases, 5 bases remained unmatched. The CDR3 spells CASSSQQGGYNEQFF. CDR3 nucleotides: TGTGCCAGCAGTTCACAACAGGGGGGCTACAATGAGCAGTTCTTC.

This clone came up a few times. This rearrangement joins TRBV5-4 to TRBJ2-7, with D possibly TRBD2 on 6 matching bases. The germline gives CDR1 SGHNT, CDR2 YYREEE (reference sequence). With 4 bases removed from V and 3 bases from J, the gap between germline ends came to 11 bases. The CDR3 is 13 amino acids. CDR3 loop: CASSQGTGYEQYF. DNA for the CDR3: TGTGCCAGCAGCCAAGGGACTGGCTACGAGCAGTACTTC.

Details on this clone: One junction end disagrees with the germline gene, perhaps due to a read error. The J gene is TRBJ1-6, the V gene TRBV5-1; D is possibly TRBD1 (6 bases). The CDR3 extends over 15 amino acids. Germline V gene data show CDR1 as SGHRS and CDR2 as YFSETQ. CDR3 coding DNA: TGCGCCAGCAGCTTAGAAACAGGGTATACTTCACCCCTCCACTTT. This translates into CASSLETGYTSPLHF.

This chain uses TRBV5-8 with TRBJ1-1, with no clear D. CDR1 and CDR2 (germline): SGHTS, YDEGEE. V was pared by 4 bases and J by 5 bases, with 15 bases between. This CDR3 is 14 amino acids long. The CDR3 is CASSPWEGRTEAFF. Written as DNA, the CDR3 is TGTGCCAGCAGCCCCTGGGAGGGCAGGACTGAAGCTTTCTTT.

In the case of this clone: Mismatch with germline at one junction end may stem from a read error. The chain carries TRBV15 and TRBJ2-7; weak D call: TRBD1 (6 bases). Germline V gives CDR1 LNHNV, CDR2 YYDKDF (reference sequence). The CDR3 is 15 residues long. The CDR3 sequence: CATSEASGQIYERYF. The CDR3 nucleotides are TGTGCCACCAGCGAGGCATCGGGACAAATCTACGAGCGGTACTTC.

The chain recombines TRBV7-6 with TRBJ2-7, with D possibly matching TRBD2 (5 bases). Germline V gene data show CDR1 as SGHVS and CDR2 as FNYEAQ. V lost 4 bases and J 0 bases, leaving 7 bases between the germline ends. The CDR3 spans 13 residues. CDR3 in DNA: TGTGCCAGCAGCTCGGACTCCTCCTACGAGCAGTACTTC. Protein product: CASSSDSSYEQYF.

This clone was counted at least ten times. The gene calls are TRBV5-1 and TRBJ2-1; TRBD2 might be the D (5 bases). The CDR3 has 13 amino acids. Germline assignment: CDR1 SGHRS and CDR2 YFSETQ. The ends were cut back, 0 bases at V and 6 bases at J, with 7 bases in the middle. The CDR3 sequence is CASSLGLTNEQFF. In DNA, the CDR3 is TGCGCCAGCAGCTTGGGACTAACCAATGAGCAGTTCTTC.

This sequence joins TRBV5-1 and TRBJ2-1; tentatively, D is TRBD1 (5 bases). The CDR3 contains 12 residues. Germline CDR1 SGHRS, CDR2 YFSETQ. V lost 4 bases to trimming and J lost 7 bases, with 9 bases between them. CDR3: CASSPTVNEQFF. The CDR3 DNA reads as TGCGCCAGCAGCCCGACAGTGAATGAGCAGTTCTTC.

This clone appeared a single time. This chain links TRBV30 with TRBJ2-5; D is unclear. V was pared by 2 bases and J by 2 bases, with 6 bases between. The length of the CDR3 is 12 residues. From germline, CDR1 is GTSNPN and CDR2 SVGIG (reference sequence). CDR3 DNA: TGTGCCTGGAGTCACATACAAGAGACCCAGTACTTC. This encodes CAWSHIQETQYF.

The chain is built from TRBV7-6 and TRBJ2-7, with 8 nucleotides matching TRBD2. Trimming took 0 bases from V and 5 from J; bases not matched to a gene: 9. This CDR3 has 16 residues. The germline V gene encodes CDR1 SGHVS and CDR2 FNYEAQ. DNA for the CDR3: TGTGCCAGCAGCTTAGCGACCGGGGGGGCGGTGAACGAGCAGTACTTC. It is translated as CASSLATGGAVNEQYF.

In its sample, this clone was seen a few times. The chain couples TRBV7-8 to TRBJ2-5; 8 nucleotides match TRBD2. After removal of 0 bases from V and 1 base from J, the junction contained 7 bases not matched to a gene. Germline loops: CDR1 SGHVS, CDR2 FQNEAQ. The CDR3 has 17 residues. As DNA, the CDR3 is TGTGCCAGCAGCTTAGCGATCAGCGGGGGTCGCCAAGAGACCCAGTACTTC. This sequence encodes CASSLAISGGRQETQYF. Drawing the rest from reference TRBV7-8 and TRBJ2-5, the complete variable domain is GAGVSQSPRYKVAKRGQDVALRCDPISGHVSLFWYQQALGQGPEFLTYFQNEAQLDKSGLPSDRFFAERPEGSVSTLKIQRTQQEDSAVYLCASSLAISGGRQETQYFGPGTRLLVL.

This chain joins TRBV7-3 and TRBJ1-2; weak D call: TRBD1 (5 bases). V was trimmed by 3 bases and J by 6 bases, leaving 14 bases between them. The CDR3 is 14 residues long. Germline V gene lookup returns CDR1 SGHTA and CDR2 FQGTGA. CDR3 nucleotides: TGTGCCAGCAGCTTGTCACCTCAAGGGGATGGCTACACCTTC. Translated, it gives CASSLSPQGDGYTF.

This chain uses TRBV18 with TRBJ2-5; tentative D call: TRBD2 (6 bases). The J call is uncertain, as TRBJ2-7 better fits the DNA end. From germline, CDR1 is KGHSH and CDR2 LQKENI. The CDR3 has 16 residues. In DNA, the CDR3 is TGTGCCAGCTCACCACCAGGAAAGGGAGGATCGTACGAGCAGTACTTC. Protein sequence: CASSPPGKGGSYEQYF.